Detailed here is one T cell receptor beta chain. These data come from a study of T cell responses to AZD1222 COVID-19 vaccine. The data were produced by immunoSEQ multiplex PCR, yet TCRdb's version contains in-frame clones alone and is incomplete. The data contain some 30,000 clones, 75% to 90% of them singletons. The germline gives CDR1 LNHDA, CDR2 SQIVND (reference sequence). V lost 1 base to trimming and J lost 3 bases, with 10 bases between them. The CDR3 is made up of 14 amino acids. The chain uses TRBV19 and TRBJ2-7, with a weak D call TRBD2 (5 bases). The sequenced sample was peripheral blood, obtained on day 0 of AZD1222 vaccination. The sequence came from an adult in good health. Here the CDR3 DNA reads TGTGCCAGTAGTATAGGCGCCGGGAACTACGAGCAGTACTTC. Amino acid sequence: CASSIGAGNYEQYF.